This entry features one T cell receptor (beta chain) sequence. Its antigen is not identified. Generated by immunoSEQ multiplex PCR, the TCRdb table keeps only in-frame clones and is missing some. The sample consists of approximately 110,000 clones, more than 70% of them appearing once. Germline V lookup: CDR1 SSHAT, CDR2 FNYEAQ (reference sequence). CDR3 length equals 13 residues. V lost 5 bases to trimming and J lost 6 bases, with 12 bases between them. The sample belongs to a study of T cell responses to AZD1222 COVID-19 vaccine. Findings of the study overall: Clonal diversity was possibly underestimated, and white British individuals and females predominated among donors. Nearly half of spike-specific TCRs reportedly go after variant regions that carry no mutations.

The TCR comes from an adult who received the AZD1222 COVID-19 vaccine. The rearrangement joins TRBV7-7 to TRBJ2-3; TRBD1 might be the D (5 bases). The specimen comprised peripheral blood, sampled 28 days after the second AZD1222 dose. The CDR3 nucleotides are TGTGCCAGCAGCCCAGGGCAGATGGATACGCAGTATTTT. Amino acids: CASSPGQMDTQYF.